The present T cell receptor (beta chain) was sequenced within a study of shared clonotypes between healthy human individuals. Overall study: A couple of female and three male donors aged 18 to 49 were enrolled. Regarding the study as a whole: Among donors, the sharing of clonotypes was expected to be influenced by sequencing depth.

Of note for this clone: No antigen is known for it.

CDR3 size: 13 residues. Per the germline V gene, CDR1 is SGHRS and CDR2 is YFSETQ. The junction had 3 bases not matched to a gene; V was cut back by 4 bases and J by 4 bases. Measured with immunoSEQ multiplex PCR; TCRdb has only the in-frame clones, and not every one. This sample has hundreds of thousands of clones, with roughly 72% found just once. The unsorted samples had around 100 million PBMCs used for genomic DNA. The chain couples TRBV5-1 to TRBJ2-5; the match to TRBD1 covers 8 bases. The specimen sequenced was PBMCs. This sequence originates from a woman aged 40 to 55 in good health. Some clones in this sample may be carry-over from other donors' samples. The DNA for the CDR3 is TGCGCCAGCAGCCAGACAGGGGTAGAGACCCAGTACTTC. It codes for CASSQTGVETQYF.